This record looks at one TCR beta chain sequence and its context. Its antigen is not identified. This CDR3 is 12 amino acids long. The germline V gene has CDR1 SEHNR and CDR2 FQNEAQ (reference sequence). V lost 3 bases and J lost 6, with 7 bases in between. These data come from a study of cytomegalovirus exposure and HLA in healthy donors. Points from the study as a whole: As a later analysis showed, a missense DCLRE1C variant was linked to trimming of TCR beta V- and J-genes.

Both 60 Vbeta primers and 13 Jbeta primers went into the PCR. Data came from immunoSEQ multiplex PCR; TCRdb stores just in-frame clones and leaves some out. Here the sample spans over 150,000 clones, approximately 84% being singletons. The chain joins TRBV7-9 to TRBJ2-3, with D uncertain. The TCR sequence derives from a girl between 10 and 17 years old in good health and CMV-seropositive. The sample comprised PBMCs. Here the CDR3 reads CASSFVFDTQYF. The CDR3 nucleotides read TGTGCCAGCAGCTTCGTGTTCGATACGCAGTATTTT.